This T cell receptor (beta chain) was recovered during a study of shared clonotypes between healthy human individuals (dated by TCRdb to 2019 to 2021). In terms of the full investigation: Three men and a couple of women, aged 18 to 49 years, made up the cohort. Per donor, three plates each were used for CD4 naive and CD4 memory, two for CD8 naive, and one for CD8 memory. Blood TCR repertoires of five healthy adults were deeply sequenced to estimate repertoire size and the extent of clonotype sharing between individuals. To increase sequencing depth and limit assay-specific biases, TCR repertoire library preparation and sequencing were carried out by different laboratories using diverse techniques. Leukapheresis yielded between about 0.94 and 8.9 billion PBMCs per donor. What the research found in general, with its limitations: Pairwise subsampling indicated that sequencing depth was expected to affect the degree of clonotype sharing among donors. Naive subsets generally had larger estimated clonotype richness than memory subsets did. Rarefaction of sorted-subset datasets indicated incomplete sequencing despite the large sequencing depth. Sampling was limited to blood, and TCR repertoires in tissue likely differ from TCR repertoires in blood. Compared with non-shared clonotypes, the clonotypes found in all four sorted-subset donors had higher generation probabilities. The genetic and exposure-history diversity represented was limited by the small number of donors. Sharing across a handful of donors was observed for around 4.8% of naive CD4, 3% to 3.5% of naive CD8, over 2% of memory CD4, and 0.4% of memory CD8 clonotypes.

From a lookup of the germline V gene (reference sequence), CDR1 and CDR2 are MNHEY and SMNVEV. Trimming costs V 4 bases and J 1 base, and their ends lie 13 bases apart. The CDR3 covers 15 residues, taking in both the cysteine and the phenylalanine. The DNA shown is the 45-base CDR3, in frame from base 1. In regard to this clone: No antigen is known for it. Base qualities are not provided; no much larger clone lies one nucleotide away.

CD8 naive samples were CD45RO-negative cells positively selected for CCR7, giving a CD45RA+CCR7+ population that excluded TemRA cells. Donors were healthy HIV-negative adults with no recently reported acute infections or vaccinations. Only Caucasian adults living in Nashville, Tennessee, USA were represented among the donors. Blood was collected by leukapheresis, and PBMCs were isolated by Ficoll-Histopaque density gradient centrifugation and then cryopreserved in liquid nitrogen vapor phase. Purity and quantity of every magnetically sorted T cell population were checked by analytical flow cytometry. Genomic DNA was isolated from each sorted fraction and quantified by UV absorbance on a Nanodrop 2000c. Using the deep immunoSEQ assay, multiplex PCR amplified TCR CDR3 regions from genomic DNA. Extracted genomic DNA from each cell subset was spread evenly across all wells of several immunoSEQ 96-well plates, with each plate serving as a replicate. For sorted subsets, around 200 ng genomic DNA, equal to about 30,000 T cell genomes, was loaded into each replicate PCR. Purified libraries were measured with a Qubit 3.0 fluorometer, size-checked on a Bioanalyzer 2100, and measured again with the KAPA Library Quantification kit. Each immunoSEQ 96-well plate was sequenced on its own single-read 150-cycle Illumina NextSeq 550 flow cell. Under the source paper's analysis protocol: The immunoSEQ output contained only junctional sequences without quality scores, so filtering could not match that applied to full-length reads. To assign V/J genes and CDR3, sequences were annotated against IMGT germline references using PyIR, a Python wrapper for IgBLAST v1.9. Reads were removed for weak V/J assignments (E-value above 1e-6), missing CDR3, stop codons, out-of-frame junctions, or ambiguous translated residues. V3J clonotypes were defined as sequences sharing the same inferred V gene, J gene, and CDR3 amino acid sequence. The percentage overlap between two repertoires was calculated by dividing the number of shared unique clonotypes by the size of the smaller repertoire. RTK rarefaction, the Chao1 estimator, and Recon v2.1 estimates of unobserved clonotypes were used to assess repertoire richness. OLGA was used to compute generation probabilities for all TCRbeta clonotypes that the gDNA method yielded from four donors. TCRdb carries this immuneACCESS record with in-frame sequences only. Its versions omit some clonotypes, under half of them owing to an unresolved V gene in the studies checked, with the rest unexplained. V and J calls and clone size are as listed in that table; D and trimming were resolved from the DNA. The sample data list about 800,000 clones, and roughly 96% of these were observed just once. The biggest ten clones account for less than 0.3% of the sample.

Recombination connected TRBV27 to TRBJ1-1; the D gene is perhaps TRBD1, from 6 matching bases. Sequences were obtained from naive CD8+ T cells sorted from blood. What this sample's cell subset or site label stands for: CD45RA+CCR7+. The TCR comes from a man in his thirties or forties in good health. The CDR3 amino acid sequence is: CASSSLQGSNTEAFF. The nucleotide sequence reads as follows: TGTGCCAGCAGTTCTCTACAGGGATCGAACACTGAAGCTTTCTTT.